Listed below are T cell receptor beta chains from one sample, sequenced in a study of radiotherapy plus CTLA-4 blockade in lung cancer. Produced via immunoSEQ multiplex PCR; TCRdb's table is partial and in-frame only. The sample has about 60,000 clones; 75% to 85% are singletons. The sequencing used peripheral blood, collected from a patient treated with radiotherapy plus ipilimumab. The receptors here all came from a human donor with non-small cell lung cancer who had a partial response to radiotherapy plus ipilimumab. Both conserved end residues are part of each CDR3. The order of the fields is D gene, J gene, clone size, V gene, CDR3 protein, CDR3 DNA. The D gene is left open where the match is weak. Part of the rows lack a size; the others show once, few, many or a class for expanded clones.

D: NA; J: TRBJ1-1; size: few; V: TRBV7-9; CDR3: CASSLVQGHTEAFF; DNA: TGTGCCAGCAGCTTGGTACAGGGACACACTGAAGCTTTCTTT
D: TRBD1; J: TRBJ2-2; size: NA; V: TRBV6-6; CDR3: CASSYVTGASTGELFF; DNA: TGTGCCAGCAGTTACGTGACAGGGGCGAGCACCGGGGAGCTGTTTTTT
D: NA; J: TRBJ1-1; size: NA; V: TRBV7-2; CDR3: CASSLVGGGVDTEAFF; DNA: TGTGCCAGCAGCTTAGTGGGGGGAGGGGTGGACACTGAAGCTTTCTTT
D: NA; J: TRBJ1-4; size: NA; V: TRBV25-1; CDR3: CASSAPATNEKLFF; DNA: TGTGCCAGCAGTGCCCCAGCAACTAATGAAAAACTGTTTTTT
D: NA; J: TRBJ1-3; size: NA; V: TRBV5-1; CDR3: CASSPTVTGNTIYF; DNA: TGCGCCAGCAGCCCGACAGTAACTGGAAACACCATATATTTT
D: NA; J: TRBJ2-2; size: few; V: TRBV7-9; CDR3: CASSLERSTGELFF; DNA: TGTGCCAGCAGCTTAGAACGGTCGACCGGGGAGCTGTTTTTT
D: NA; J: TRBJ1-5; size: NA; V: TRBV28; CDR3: CASSLRDQPQHF; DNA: TGTGCCAGCAGTTTACGGGATCAGCCCCAGCATTTT
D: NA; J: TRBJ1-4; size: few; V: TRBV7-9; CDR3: CASSLGQQWNEKLFF; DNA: TGTGCCAGCAGCTTAGGACAGCAATGGAATGAAAAACTGTTTTTT
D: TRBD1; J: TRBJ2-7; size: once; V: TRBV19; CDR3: CASHGTASYEQYF; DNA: TGTGCCAGTCACGGGACAGCTTCCTACGAGCAGTACTTC
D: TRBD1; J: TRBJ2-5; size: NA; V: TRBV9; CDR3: CASSVVGTGEETQYF; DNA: TGTGCCAGCAGCGTAGTGGGGACAGGTGAAGAGACCCAGTACTTC
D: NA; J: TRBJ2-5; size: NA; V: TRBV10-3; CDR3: CAISLRAGAPDLKETQYF; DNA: TGTGCCATCAGTCTCCGTGCGGGGGCGCCGGACTTAAAAGAGACCCAGTACTTC
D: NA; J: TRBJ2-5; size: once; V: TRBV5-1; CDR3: CASSLRRRETQYF; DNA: TGCGCCAGCAGCTTGAGGAGACGAGAGACCCAGTACTTC
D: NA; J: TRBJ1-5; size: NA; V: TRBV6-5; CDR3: CASTFTGSGYQPQHF; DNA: TGTGCCAGCACTTTTACAGGGAGTGGGTATCAGCCCCAGCATTTT
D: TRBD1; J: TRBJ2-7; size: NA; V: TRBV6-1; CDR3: CASSEFVGQGISEQYF; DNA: TGTGCCAGCAGTGAATTTGTGGGACAGGGAATAAGCGAGCAGTACTTC
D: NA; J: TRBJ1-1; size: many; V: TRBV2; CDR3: CASRQGPVNTEAFF; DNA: TGTGCCAGCCGCCAGGGGCCCGTGAACACTGAAGCTTTCTTT
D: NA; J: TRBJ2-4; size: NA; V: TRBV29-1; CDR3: CSVEVRGVAKNIQYF; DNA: TGCAGCGTTGAAGTCAGGGGAGTAGCCAAAAACATTCAGTACTTC
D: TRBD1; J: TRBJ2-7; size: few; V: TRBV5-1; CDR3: CASSDGQGEVEQYF; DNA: TGCGCCAGCAGCGACGGACAGGGGGAGGTCGAGCAGTACTTC
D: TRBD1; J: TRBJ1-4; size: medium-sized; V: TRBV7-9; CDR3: CASSLGQGDQTNEKLFF; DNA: TGTGCCAGCAGCTTAGGACAGGGGGACCAAACTAATGAAAAACTGTTTTTT
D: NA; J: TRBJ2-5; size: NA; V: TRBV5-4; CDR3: CASSPGGAVGETQYF; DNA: TGTGCCAGCAGCCCCGGAGGGGCGGTTGGGGAGACCCAGTACTTC
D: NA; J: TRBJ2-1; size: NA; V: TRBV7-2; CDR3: CASSFVTRTAHEQFF; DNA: TGTGCCAGCAGCTTCGTCACTAGAACCGCCCATGAGCAGTTCTTC
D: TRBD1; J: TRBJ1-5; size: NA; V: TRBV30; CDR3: CAWGQGEFQPQHF; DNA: TGTGCCTGGGGACAGGGAGAGTTTCAGCCCCAGCATTTT
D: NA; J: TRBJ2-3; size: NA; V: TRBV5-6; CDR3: CASSLSPGSTDTQYF; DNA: TGTGCCAGCAGCTTATCCCCAGGGAGCACAGATACGCAGTATTTT
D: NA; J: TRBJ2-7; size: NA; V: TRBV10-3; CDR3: CAISESVNYEQYF; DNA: TGTGCCATCAGTGAATCAGTGAACTACGAGCAGTACTTC
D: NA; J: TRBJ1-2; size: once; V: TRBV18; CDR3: CASSPGLGGYTF; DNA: TGTGCCAGCTCACCGGGACTAGGTGGCTACACCTTC
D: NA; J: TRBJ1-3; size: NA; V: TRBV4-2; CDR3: CASSLGPGPSGNTIYF; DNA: TGTGCCAGCAGCTTGGGTCCAGGGCCCTCTGGAAACACCATATATTTT
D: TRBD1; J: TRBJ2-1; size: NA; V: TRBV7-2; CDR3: CASSHGQGKIHKYNEQFF; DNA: TGTGCCAGCAGCCACGGACAGGGGAAAATCCACAAATACAATGAGCAGTTCTTC
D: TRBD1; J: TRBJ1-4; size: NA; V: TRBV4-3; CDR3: CASSRELGQLGEKLFF; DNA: TGCGCCAGCAGCCGAGAATTGGGACAGCTCGGTGAAAAACTGTTTTTT
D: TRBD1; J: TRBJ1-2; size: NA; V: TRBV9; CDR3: CASSAGTGTGYGYTF; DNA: TGTGCCAGCAGCGCCGGAACCGGGACAGGGTACGGCTACACCTTC